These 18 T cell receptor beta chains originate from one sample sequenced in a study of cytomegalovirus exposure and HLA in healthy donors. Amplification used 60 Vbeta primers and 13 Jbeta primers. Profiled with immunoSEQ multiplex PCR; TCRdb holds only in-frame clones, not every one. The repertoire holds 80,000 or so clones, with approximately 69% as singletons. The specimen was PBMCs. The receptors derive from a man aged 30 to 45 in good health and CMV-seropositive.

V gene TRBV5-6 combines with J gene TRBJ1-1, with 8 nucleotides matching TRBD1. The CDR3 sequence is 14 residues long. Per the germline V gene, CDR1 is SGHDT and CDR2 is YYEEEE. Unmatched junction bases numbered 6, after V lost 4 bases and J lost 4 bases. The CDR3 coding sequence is TGTGCCAGCAGCGCAGGGGGCGGCGGCACTGAAGCTTTCTTT. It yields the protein CASSAGGGGTEAFF.

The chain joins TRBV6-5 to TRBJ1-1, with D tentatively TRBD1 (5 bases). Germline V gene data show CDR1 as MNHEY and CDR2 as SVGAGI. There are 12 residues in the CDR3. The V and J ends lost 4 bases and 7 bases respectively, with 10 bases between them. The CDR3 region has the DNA TGTGCCAGCAGTTCGCTCGGGGGTGAAGCTTTCTTT. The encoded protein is CASSSLGGEAFF.

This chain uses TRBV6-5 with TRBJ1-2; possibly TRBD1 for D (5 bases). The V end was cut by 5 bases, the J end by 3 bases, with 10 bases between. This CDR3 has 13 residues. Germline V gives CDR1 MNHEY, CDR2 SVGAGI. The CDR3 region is CASSPQGYYGYTF. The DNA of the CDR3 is TGTGCCAGCAGTCCCCAGGGTTACTATGGCTACACCTTC.

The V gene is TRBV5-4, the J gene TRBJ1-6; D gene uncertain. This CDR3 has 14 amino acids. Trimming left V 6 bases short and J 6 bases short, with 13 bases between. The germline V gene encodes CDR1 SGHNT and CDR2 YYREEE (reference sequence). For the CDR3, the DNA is TGTGCCAGCACCCCAGCAGGTTTTAATTCACCCCTCCACTTT. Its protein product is CASTPAGFNSPLHF.

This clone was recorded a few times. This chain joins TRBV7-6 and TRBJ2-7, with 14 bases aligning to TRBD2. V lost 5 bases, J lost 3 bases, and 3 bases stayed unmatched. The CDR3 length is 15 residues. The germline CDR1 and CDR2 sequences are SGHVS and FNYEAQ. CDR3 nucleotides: TGTGCCAGCAGCGCCGGGACTAGCGGGAGCTACGAGCAGTACTTC. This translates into CASSAGTSGSYEQYF.

The CDR3 DNA is TGTGCCAGTAGGGAGGGGGCGAGTCCCTACGAGCAGTACTTC. Translating gives CASREGASPYEQYF. The chain employs TRBV19 and TRBJ2-7; D is possibly TRBD1 (7 bases). Trimming stripped 6 bases from V and 2 bases from J, with 14 bases between. This CDR3 contains 14 residues. Germline-derived CDR1 and CDR2 are LNHDA and SQIVND (reference sequence).

CDR3 DNA: TGTGCCATCAAGGATTTGACAGGCACTGAAGCTTTCTTT. Encoded protein: CAIKDLTGTEAFF. The rearrangement joins TRBV10-3 to TRBJ1-1, with D tentatively TRBD1 (6 bases). The V end was cut by 7 bases, the J end by 4 bases, with 13 bases between. This CDR3 has 13 residues. Germline V gene lookup returns CDR1 ENHRY and CDR2 SYGVKD.

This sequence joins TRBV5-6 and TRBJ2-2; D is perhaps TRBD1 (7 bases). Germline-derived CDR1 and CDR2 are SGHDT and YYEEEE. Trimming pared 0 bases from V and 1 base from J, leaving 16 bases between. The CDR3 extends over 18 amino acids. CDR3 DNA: TGTGCCAGCAGCTTGGTCTACAGGGGAGCGGGGAACACCGGGGAGCTGTTTTTT. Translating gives CASSLVYRGAGNTGELFF.

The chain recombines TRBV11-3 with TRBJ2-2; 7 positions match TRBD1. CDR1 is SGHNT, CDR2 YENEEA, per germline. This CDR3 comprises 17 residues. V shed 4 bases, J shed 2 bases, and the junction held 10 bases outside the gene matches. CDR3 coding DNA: TGTGCCAGCAGCTCCTATCCCCGGGACAGCAACACCGGGGAGCTGTTTTTT. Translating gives CASSSYPRDSNTGELFF.

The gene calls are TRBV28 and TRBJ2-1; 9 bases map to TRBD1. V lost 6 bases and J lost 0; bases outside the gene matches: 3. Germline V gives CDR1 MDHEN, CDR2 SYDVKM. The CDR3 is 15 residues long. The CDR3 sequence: CASRSGQGSYNEQFF. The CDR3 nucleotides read TGTGCCAGCAGGTCGGGACAGGGCTCCTACAATGAGCAGTTCTTC.

The CDR3 reads CASSQDWAGSYEQYF. The CDR3 DNA follows: TGCGCCAGCAGCCAAGATTGGGCAGGATCGTACGAGCAGTACTTC. The rearrangement uses TRBV4-1 and TRBJ2-7; D is ambiguous. The length of the CDR3 is 15 residues. V was trimmed by 0 bases and J by 4 bases, leaving 13 bases between them. Germline V gives CDR1 MGHRA, CDR2 YSYEKL.

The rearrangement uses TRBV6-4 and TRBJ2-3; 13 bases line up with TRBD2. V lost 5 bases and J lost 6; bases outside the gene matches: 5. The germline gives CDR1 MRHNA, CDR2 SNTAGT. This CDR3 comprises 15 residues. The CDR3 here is CASSTSGGAVDTQYF. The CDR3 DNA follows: TGTGCCAGCAGTACTAGCGGGGGGGCCGTCGATACGCAGTATTTT.

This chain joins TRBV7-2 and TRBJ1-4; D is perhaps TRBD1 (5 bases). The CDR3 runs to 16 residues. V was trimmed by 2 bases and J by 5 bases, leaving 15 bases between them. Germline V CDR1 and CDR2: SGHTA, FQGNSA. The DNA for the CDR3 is TGTGCCAGCAGCTTATTCGGGACTTCGGGGAATGAAAAACTGTTTTTT. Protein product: CASSLFGTSGNEKLFF.

CDR3 amino acids: CASSQRTSGAGNEQFF. The CDR3 nucleotides read TGCGCCAGCAGCCAAAGGACTAGCGGGGCGGGGAATGAGCAGTTCTTC. J is TRBJ2-1 and V is TRBV4-1; TRBD2 matches at 12 bases. The CDR3 sequence is 16 residues long. The V segment lost 2 bases and the J segment 7 bases; nucleotides outside the gene matches: 6. Germline loops: CDR1 MGHRA, CDR2 YSYEKL.

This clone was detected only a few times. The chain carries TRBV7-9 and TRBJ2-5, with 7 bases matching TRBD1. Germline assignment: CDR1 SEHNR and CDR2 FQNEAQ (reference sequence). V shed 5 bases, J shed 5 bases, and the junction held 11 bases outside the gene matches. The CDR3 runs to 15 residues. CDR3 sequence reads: CASSLKDRPSETQYF. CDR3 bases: TGTGCCAGCAGCCTTAAGGACAGGCCCTCGGAGACCCAGTACTTC.

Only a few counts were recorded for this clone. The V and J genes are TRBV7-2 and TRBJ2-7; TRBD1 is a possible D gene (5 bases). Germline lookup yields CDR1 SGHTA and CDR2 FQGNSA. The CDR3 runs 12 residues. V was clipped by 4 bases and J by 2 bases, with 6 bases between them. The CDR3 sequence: CASSSTAYEQYF. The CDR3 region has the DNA TGTGCCAGCAGCTCGACAGCCTACGAGCAGTACTTC.

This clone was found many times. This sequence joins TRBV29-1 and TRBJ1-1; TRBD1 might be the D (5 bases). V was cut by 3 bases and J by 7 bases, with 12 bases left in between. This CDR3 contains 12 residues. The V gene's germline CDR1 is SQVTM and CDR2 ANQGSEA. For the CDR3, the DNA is TGCAGCGTTGACATAAGACAGAATGAAGCTTTCTTT. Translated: CSVDIRQNEAFF.

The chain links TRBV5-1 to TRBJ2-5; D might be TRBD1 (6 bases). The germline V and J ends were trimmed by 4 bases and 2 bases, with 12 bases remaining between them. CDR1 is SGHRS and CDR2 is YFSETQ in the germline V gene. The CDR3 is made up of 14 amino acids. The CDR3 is CASSKQGPQETQYF. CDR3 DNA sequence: TGCGCCAGCAGCAAACAGGGTCCACAAGAGACCCAGTACTTC. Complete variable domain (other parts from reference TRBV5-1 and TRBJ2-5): KAGVTQTPRYLIKTRGQQVTLSCSPISGHRSVSWYQQTPGQGLQFLFEYFSETQRNKGNFPGRFSGRQFSNSRSEMNVSTLELGDSALYLCASSKQGPQETQYFGPGTRLLVL.